This is a list of T cell receptor beta chains from one sample in a study of Ad26.COV2.S vaccination and SARS-CoV-2 variants. The protocol was immunoSEQ multiplex PCR, while the TCRdb copy is restricted to in-frame clones and leaves out a portion. The data show some 480,000 clones, 70% to 90% seen once. The sequencing used peripheral blood, collected in a trial of Ad26.COV2.S vaccine versus placebo. The receptors originated from a person aged 18 to 59 who received the Ad26.COV2.S COVID-19 vaccine or a placebo. CDR3s include the opening cysteine and the closing phenylalanine or tryptophan. The order of the fields is clone size, J gene, V gene, CDR3 length, D gene, CDR3 DNA, CDR3 protein. D genes are given only for firm matches. Clone size, where shown, is once, few, many, or a class for clones that have expanded.

clone_size: few; j_call: TRBJ2-3; v_call: TRBV4-2; cdr3_length: 15; d_call: .; cdr3_nt: TGTGCCAGCAGCCAAGATCAGCTGAGCACAGATACGCAGTATTTT; cdr3_aa: CASSQDQLSTDTQYF
clone_size: .; j_call: TRBJ2-7; v_call: TRBV7-4; cdr3_length: 15; d_call: TRBD1; cdr3_nt: TGTGCCAGCAGCTTTCGGGACAGGGACTCCTACGAGCAGTACTTC; cdr3_aa: CASSFRDRDSYEQYF
clone_size: .; j_call: TRBJ2-1; v_call: TRBV7-2; cdr3_length: 14; d_call: .; cdr3_nt: TGTGCCAGCACCCGACAGGCTTCCTACAATGAGCAGTTCTTC; cdr3_aa: CASTRQASYNEQFF
clone_size: .; j_call: TRBJ2-5; v_call: TRBV18; cdr3_length: 14; d_call: .; cdr3_nt: TGTGCCAGCTCACCAGGGCAGCTCCAAGAGACCCAGTACTTC; cdr3_aa: CASSPGQLQETQYF
clone_size: .; j_call: TRBJ2-1; v_call: TRBV28; cdr3_length: 13; d_call: .; cdr3_nt: TGTGCCAGCAGTTCTAAACTTAAGAATGAGCAGTTCTTC; cdr3_aa: CASSSKLKNEQFF
clone_size: .; j_call: TRBJ2-1; v_call: TRBV6-2/TRBV6-3; cdr3_length: 15; d_call: TRBD1; cdr3_nt: TGTGCCAGCAGTTCTGCAACAGGGGGCTACAATGAGCAGTTCTTC; cdr3_aa: CASSSATGGYNEQFF
clone_size: .; j_call: TRBJ1-1; v_call: TRBV28; cdr3_length: 12; d_call: .; cdr3_nt: TGTGCCAGCGCCCCTCCGGGGGGTGGAGCTTTCTTT; cdr3_aa: CASAPPGGGAFF
clone_size: .; j_call: TRBJ1-2; v_call: TRBV3-1/TRBV3-2; cdr3_length: 16; d_call: .; cdr3_nt: TGTGCCAGCAGCATTCTCGGACGGAAACTTAACTATGGCTACACCTTC; cdr3_aa: CASSILGRKLNYGYTF
clone_size: .; j_call: TRBJ2-7; v_call: TRBV7-6; cdr3_length: 16; d_call: TRBD1; cdr3_nt: TGTGCCAGCAGCTCTAACCGGGACAGGGGCGCCTACGAGCAGTACTTC; cdr3_aa: CASSSNRDRGAYEQYF
clone_size: .; j_call: TRBJ1-1; v_call: TRBV5-5; cdr3_length: 13; d_call: .; cdr3_nt: TGTGCCAGCAGCCCCATCTCCTACGCTGAAGCTTTCTTT; cdr3_aa: CASSPISYAEAFF
clone_size: once; j_call: TRBJ2-3; v_call: TRBV14; cdr3_length: 15; d_call: TRBD2; cdr3_nt: TGTGCCAGCAGCGCCCCGGGGGGGATTGGAGGTACGCAGTATTTT; cdr3_aa: CASSAPGGIGGTQYF
clone_size: .; j_call: TRBJ2-1; v_call: TRBV7-2; cdr3_length: 13; d_call: TRBD2; cdr3_nt: TGTGCCAGCAGCTTACTAGCGGCCGGTGAGCAGTTCTTC; cdr3_aa: CASSLLAAGEQFF
clone_size: .; j_call: TRBJ1-5; v_call: TRBV28; cdr3_length: 17; d_call: TRBD1; cdr3_nt: TGTGCCAGCAGCACCGCCCGGGGACAGGCTAGCAATCAGCCCCAGCATTTT; cdr3_aa: CASSTARGQASNQPQHF
clone_size: .; j_call: TRBJ2-6; v_call: TRBV6-4; cdr3_length: 15; d_call: .; cdr3_nt: TGTGCCAGCAGCCCTGTTCATGGTGGGGCCAACGTCCTGACTTTC; cdr3_aa: CASSPVHGGANVLTF
clone_size: .; j_call: TRBJ2-7; v_call: TRBV6-6; cdr3_length: 16; d_call: .; cdr3_nt: TGTGCCAGCAGTTACTCAATAGGGTCCCCCCTCAGCGAGCAGTACTTC; cdr3_aa: CASSYSIGSPLSEQYF
clone_size: .; j_call: TRBJ2-3; v_call: TRBV2; cdr3_length: 15; d_call: .; cdr3_nt: TGTGCCAGCAGTGAAGCGTTTGGCCGTACAGATACGCAGTATTTT; cdr3_aa: CASSEAFGRTDTQYF
clone_size: once; j_call: TRBJ2-7; v_call: TRBV28; cdr3_length: 17; d_call: TRBD2; cdr3_nt: TGTGCCAGCAGTTTATTTGACCCGGGACTAGTGTCTTCCGAGCAGTACTTC; cdr3_aa: CASSLFDPGLVSSEQYF
clone_size: .; j_call: TRBJ2-3; v_call: TRBV18; cdr3_length: 11; d_call: .; cdr3_nt: TGTGCCAGCTCACGGAAAGATACGCAGTATTTT; cdr3_aa: CASSRKDTQYF
clone_size: .; j_call: TRBJ2-7; v_call: TRBV19; cdr3_length: 15; d_call: .; cdr3_nt: TGTGCCAGTAGCACCCAACGGGAGATTGTCTACGAGCAGTACTTC; cdr3_aa: CASSTQREIVYEQYF
clone_size: once; j_call: TRBJ2-1; v_call: TRBV30; cdr3_length: 16; d_call: TRBD2; cdr3_nt: TGTGCCTGGAGTGTACTAGCGGGAGGGCCGGGGGATGAGCAGTTCTTC; cdr3_aa: CAWSVLAGGPGDEQFF
clone_size: once; j_call: TRBJ1-2; v_call: TRBV5-1; cdr3_length: 12; d_call: TRBD1; cdr3_nt: TGCGCCAGCAGGGGACAGGACTATGGCTACACCTTC; cdr3_aa: CASRGQDYGYTF
clone_size: .; j_call: TRBJ2-2; v_call: TRBV5-4; cdr3_length: 15; d_call: TRBD1; cdr3_nt: TGTGCCAGCAGCATGGACAGGTTACGCACCGGGGAGCTGTTTTTT; cdr3_aa: CASSMDRLRTGELFF
clone_size: .; j_call: TRBJ1-5; v_call: TRBV2; cdr3_length: 15; d_call: TRBD1; cdr3_nt: TGTGCCAGCAGCAGGACAGGGAGGGGCAATCAGCCCCAGCATTTT; cdr3_aa: CASSRTGRGNQPQHF
clone_size: .; j_call: TRBJ1-6; v_call: TRBV6-5; cdr3_length: 15; d_call: .; cdr3_nt: TGTGCCAGCAGTCGACAGCTCTCCTATAATTCACCCCTCCACTTT; cdr3_aa: CASSRQLSYNSPLHF
clone_size: .; j_call: TRBJ1-1; v_call: TRBV5-1; cdr3_length: 14; d_call: .; cdr3_nt: TGCGCCAGCAGCTTTGGGGTGTCGAACACTGAAGCTTTCTTT; cdr3_aa: CASSFGVSNTEAFF
clone_size: .; j_call: TRBJ1-1; v_call: TRBV10-3; cdr3_length: 14; d_call: .; cdr3_nt: TGTGCCATCAGTCACACCGGGGGCACCAATGAAGCTTTCTTT; cdr3_aa: CAISHTGGTNEAFF
clone_size: .; j_call: TRBJ2-7; v_call: TRBV5-1; cdr3_length: 13; d_call: .; cdr3_nt: TGCGCCAGCAGCTTGACCAGATACTACGAGCAGTACTTC; cdr3_aa: CASSLTRYYEQYF
clone_size: .; j_call: TRBJ2-7; v_call: TRBV6-6; cdr3_length: 16; d_call: .; cdr3_nt: TGTGCCAGCAGTTACTCGTCGAGTCTAGCAACCTACGAGCAGTACTTC; cdr3_aa: CASSYSSSLATYEQYF
clone_size: few; j_call: TRBJ1-2; v_call: TRBV2; cdr3_length: 14; d_call: .; cdr3_nt: TGTGCCAGCAGCCTGGACAGAACAAACTATGGCTACACCTTC; cdr3_aa: CASSLDRTNYGYTF
clone_size: .; j_call: TRBJ2-1; v_call: TRBV2; cdr3_length: 14; d_call: .; cdr3_nt: TGTGCCAGCACGAAGGCCGACTTTTACAATGAGCAGTTCTTC; cdr3_aa: CASTKADFYNEQFF
clone_size: .; j_call: TRBJ2-2; v_call: TRBV18; cdr3_length: 13; d_call: .; cdr3_nt: TGTGCCAGCTCACCTCGGACAACCGGGGAGCTGTTTTTT; cdr3_aa: CASSPRTTGELFF
clone_size: .; j_call: TRBJ2-7; v_call: TRBV28; cdr3_length: 13; d_call: TRBD1; cdr3_nt: TGTGCCAGCAGTTTAGGCCAGGGGGACGAGCAGTACTTC; cdr3_aa: CASSLGQGDEQYF
clone_size: .; j_call: TRBJ1-2; v_call: TRBV2; cdr3_length: 15; d_call: .; cdr3_nt: TGTGCCAGCAGTGAATTGGGCTTGGGGAACTATGGCTACACCTTC; cdr3_aa: CASSELGLGNYGYTF
clone_size: .; j_call: TRBJ2-5; v_call: TRBV19; cdr3_length: 15; d_call: .; cdr3_nt: TGTGCCAGTAGCCATGGGCCATCAGGGGGGGAGACCCAGTACTTC; cdr3_aa: CASSHGPSGGETQYF
clone_size: .; j_call: TRBJ2-7; v_call: TRBV3-1/TRBV3-2; cdr3_length: 13; d_call: .; cdr3_nt: TGTGCCAGCAGCCACGGGTCCTCCTACGAGCAGTACTTC; cdr3_aa: CASSHGSSYEQYF
clone_size: .; j_call: TRBJ1-2; v_call: TRBV7-2; cdr3_length: 15; d_call: .; cdr3_nt: TGTGCCAGCAGCTTACTAAGGACCTGGGCCAGCGGCTACACCTTC; cdr3_aa: CASSLLRTWASGYTF
clone_size: once; j_call: TRBJ1-3; v_call: TRBV2; cdr3_length: 15; d_call: .; cdr3_nt: TGTGCCAGCAGTGAGGCGACAGGTTCTGGAAACACCATATATTTT; cdr3_aa: CASSEATGSGNTIYF
clone_size: .; j_call: TRBJ2-1; v_call: TRBV10-2; cdr3_length: 17; d_call: .; cdr3_nt: TGCGCCAGCAGTGAAATTGGGAACGGTAGAACATACAATGAGCAGTTCTTC; cdr3_aa: CASSEIGNGRTYNEQFF
clone_size: .; j_call: TRBJ2-7; v_call: TRBV6-1; cdr3_length: 14; d_call: .; cdr3_nt: TGTGCCAGCAGTGAAGCGCTTCGCCTAGGGGAGCAGTACTTC; cdr3_aa: CASSEALRLGEQYF
clone_size: .; j_call: TRBJ1-6; v_call: TRBV7-6; cdr3_length: 16; d_call: TRBD1; cdr3_nt: TGTGCCAGCAGCTCCGGACAGGGGGCTTTTAATTCACCCCTCCACTTT; cdr3_aa: CASSSGQGAFNSPLHF
clone_size: .; j_call: TRBJ2-7; v_call: TRBV2; cdr3_length: 15; d_call: .; cdr3_nt: TGTGCCAGCAGTATAGAGGACCAGCGATATTACGAGCAGTACTTC; cdr3_aa: CASSIEDQRYYEQYF
clone_size: .; j_call: TRBJ2-1; v_call: TRBV4-2; cdr3_length: 18; d_call: TRBD2; cdr3_nt: TGTGCCAGCAGCCAACTTGGGACTAGCGGAAACCCAAACAATGAGCAGTTCTTC; cdr3_aa: CASSQLGTSGNPNNEQFF
clone_size: .; j_call: TRBJ2-3; v_call: TRBV7-2; cdr3_length: 15; d_call: .; cdr3_nt: TGTGCCAGCAGCTTAGCGGGGGCGAGCACAGATACGCAGTATTTT; cdr3_aa: CASSLAGASTDTQYF
clone_size: .; j_call: TRBJ2-5; v_call: TRBV7-8; cdr3_length: 13; d_call: .; cdr3_nt: TGTGCCAGCAGCGAACTAGCCGCCAAGACCCAGTACTTC; cdr3_aa: CASSELAAKTQYF
clone_size: .; j_call: TRBJ1-1; v_call: TRBV5-6; cdr3_length: 14; d_call: .; cdr3_nt: TGTGCCAGCACTCCAGGAGGGCTAGACACTGAAGCTTTCTTT; cdr3_aa: CASTPGGLDTEAFF
clone_size: .; j_call: TRBJ2-3; v_call: TRBV5-6; cdr3_length: 16; d_call: .; cdr3_nt: TGTGCCAGCAGCTTGGGATCTCCTACTAGCACAGATACGCAGTATTTT; cdr3_aa: CASSLGSPTSTDTQYF
clone_size: .; j_call: TRBJ1-2; v_call: TRBV9; cdr3_length: 14; d_call: .; cdr3_nt: TGTGCCAGCAGCGTAGAGAAGGGGGACTATGGCTACACCTTC; cdr3_aa: CASSVEKGDYGYTF
clone_size: .; j_call: TRBJ2-7; v_call: TRBV27; cdr3_length: 15; d_call: TRBD1; cdr3_nt: TGTGCCAGCAGTTACGTTTCGGGACAGGGGCACGAGCAGTACTTC; cdr3_aa: CASSYVSGQGHEQYF
clone_size: .; j_call: TRBJ1-2; v_call: TRBV28; cdr3_length: 15; d_call: .; cdr3_nt: TGTGCCAGCAGCATCGGGGGGGTCTCTAACTATGGCTACACCTTC; cdr3_aa: CASSIGGVSNYGYTF
clone_size: .; j_call: TRBJ2-1; v_call: TRBV4-2; cdr3_length: 13; d_call: TRBD2; cdr3_nt: TGTGCCAGCAGCCAAGTTGCGGGAGTTGAGCAGTTCTTC; cdr3_aa: CASSQVAGVEQFF
clone_size: .; j_call: TRBJ2-7; v_call: TRBV6-2/TRBV6-3; cdr3_length: 16; d_call: .; cdr3_nt: TGTGCCAGCAGTTACCCTATTGGCACAGTTACCTACGAGCAGTACTTC; cdr3_aa: CASSYPIGTVTYEQYF
clone_size: .; j_call: TRBJ2-5; v_call: TRBV19; cdr3_length: 13; d_call: .; cdr3_nt: TGTGCCAGTAGACACCGCCCTGGGGAGACCCAGTACTTC; cdr3_aa: CASRHRPGETQYF
clone_size: .; j_call: TRBJ2-1; v_call: TRBV5-8; cdr3_length: 17; d_call: TRBD1; cdr3_nt: TGTGCCAGCAGCTTGGCCCCCGGGACAGGGCAACTCAATGAGCAGTTCTTC; cdr3_aa: CASSLAPGTGQLNEQFF
clone_size: .; j_call: TRBJ2-1; v_call: TRBV12-5; cdr3_length: 14; d_call: .; cdr3_nt: TGTGCTAGTGGTCAAGGGGGGAGGCCGGATGAGCAGTTCTTC; cdr3_aa: CASGQGGRPDEQFF
clone_size: .; j_call: TRBJ1-5; v_call: TRBV19; cdr3_length: 14; d_call: TRBD1; cdr3_nt: TGTGCCAGTATGTTACAGGGGGCTGGTCAGCCCCAGCATTTT; cdr3_aa: CASMLQGAGQPQHF
clone_size: few; j_call: TRBJ2-1; v_call: TRBV12-5; cdr3_length: 14; d_call: .; cdr3_nt: TGTGCTAGTGGTTGGGGGACATCCTACAATGAGCAGTTCTTC; cdr3_aa: CASGWGTSYNEQFF
clone_size: .; j_call: TRBJ2-7; v_call: TRBV3-1/TRBV3-2; cdr3_length: 14; d_call: TRBD2; cdr3_nt: TGTGCCAGCAGCCCGGCTAGCGGGATATACGAGCAGTACTTC; cdr3_aa: CASSPASGIYEQYF
clone_size: once; j_call: TRBJ2-5; v_call: TRBV7-3; cdr3_length: 13; d_call: .; cdr3_nt: TGTGCCAGCAGTACAAGCGGGCGGGAGACCCAGTACTTC; cdr3_aa: CASSTSGRETQYF